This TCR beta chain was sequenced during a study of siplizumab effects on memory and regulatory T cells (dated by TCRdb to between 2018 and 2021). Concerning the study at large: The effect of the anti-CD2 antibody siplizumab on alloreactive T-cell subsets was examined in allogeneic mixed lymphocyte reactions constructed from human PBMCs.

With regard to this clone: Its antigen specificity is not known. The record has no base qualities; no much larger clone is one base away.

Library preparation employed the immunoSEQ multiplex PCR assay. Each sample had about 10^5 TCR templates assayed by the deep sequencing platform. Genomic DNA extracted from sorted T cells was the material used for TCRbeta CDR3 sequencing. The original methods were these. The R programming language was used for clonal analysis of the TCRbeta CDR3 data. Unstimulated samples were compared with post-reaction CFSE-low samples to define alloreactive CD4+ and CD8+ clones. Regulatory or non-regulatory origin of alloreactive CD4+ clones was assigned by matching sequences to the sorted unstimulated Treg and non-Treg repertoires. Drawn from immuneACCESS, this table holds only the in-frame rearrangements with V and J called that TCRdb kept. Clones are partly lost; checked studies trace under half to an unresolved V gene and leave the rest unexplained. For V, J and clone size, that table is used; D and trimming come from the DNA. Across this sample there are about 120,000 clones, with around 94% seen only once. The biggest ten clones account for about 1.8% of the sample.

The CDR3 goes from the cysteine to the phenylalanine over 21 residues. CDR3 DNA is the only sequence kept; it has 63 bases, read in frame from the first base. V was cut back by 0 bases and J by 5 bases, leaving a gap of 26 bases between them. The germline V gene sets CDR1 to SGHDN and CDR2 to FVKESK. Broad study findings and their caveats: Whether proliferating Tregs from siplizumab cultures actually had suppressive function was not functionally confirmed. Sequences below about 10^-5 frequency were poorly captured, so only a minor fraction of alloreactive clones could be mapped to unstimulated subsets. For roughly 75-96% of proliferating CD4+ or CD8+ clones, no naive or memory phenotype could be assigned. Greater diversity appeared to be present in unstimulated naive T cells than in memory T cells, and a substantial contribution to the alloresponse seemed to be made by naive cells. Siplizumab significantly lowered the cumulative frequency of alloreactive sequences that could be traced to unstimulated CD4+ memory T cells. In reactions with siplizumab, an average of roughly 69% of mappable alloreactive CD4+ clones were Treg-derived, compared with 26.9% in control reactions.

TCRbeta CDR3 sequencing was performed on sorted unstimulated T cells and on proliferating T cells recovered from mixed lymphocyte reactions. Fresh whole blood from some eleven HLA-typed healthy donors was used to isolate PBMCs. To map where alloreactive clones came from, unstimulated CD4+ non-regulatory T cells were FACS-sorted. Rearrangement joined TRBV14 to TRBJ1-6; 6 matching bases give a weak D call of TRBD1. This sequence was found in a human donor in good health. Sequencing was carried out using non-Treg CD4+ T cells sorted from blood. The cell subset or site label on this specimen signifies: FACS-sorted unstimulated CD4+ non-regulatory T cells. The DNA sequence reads TGTGCCAGCAGCCAAGACAAAAAGGGCAGCGGGACACGGCCCAATAATTCACCCCTCCACTTT. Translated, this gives CASSQDKKGSGTRPNNSPLHF.